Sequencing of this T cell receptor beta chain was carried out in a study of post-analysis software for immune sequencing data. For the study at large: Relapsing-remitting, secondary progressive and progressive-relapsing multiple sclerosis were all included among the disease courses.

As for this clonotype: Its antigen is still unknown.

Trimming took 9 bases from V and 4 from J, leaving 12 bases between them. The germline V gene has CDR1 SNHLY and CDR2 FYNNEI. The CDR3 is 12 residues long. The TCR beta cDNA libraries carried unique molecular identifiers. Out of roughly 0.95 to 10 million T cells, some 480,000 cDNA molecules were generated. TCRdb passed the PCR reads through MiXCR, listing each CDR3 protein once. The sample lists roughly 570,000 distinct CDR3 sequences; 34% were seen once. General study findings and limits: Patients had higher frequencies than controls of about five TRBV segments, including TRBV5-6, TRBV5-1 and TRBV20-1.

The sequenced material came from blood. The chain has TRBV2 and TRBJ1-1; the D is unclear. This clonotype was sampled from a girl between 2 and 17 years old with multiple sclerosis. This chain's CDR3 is CARESESTEAFF. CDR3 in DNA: TGTGCCAGGGAGTCTGAGTCCACTGAAGCTTTCTTT. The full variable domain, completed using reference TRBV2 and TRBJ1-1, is EPEVTQTPSHQVTQMGQEVILRCVPISNHLYFYWYRQILGQKVEFLVSFYNNEISEKSEIFDDQFSVERPDGSNFTLKIRSTKLEDSAMYFCARESESTEAFFGQGTRLTVV.